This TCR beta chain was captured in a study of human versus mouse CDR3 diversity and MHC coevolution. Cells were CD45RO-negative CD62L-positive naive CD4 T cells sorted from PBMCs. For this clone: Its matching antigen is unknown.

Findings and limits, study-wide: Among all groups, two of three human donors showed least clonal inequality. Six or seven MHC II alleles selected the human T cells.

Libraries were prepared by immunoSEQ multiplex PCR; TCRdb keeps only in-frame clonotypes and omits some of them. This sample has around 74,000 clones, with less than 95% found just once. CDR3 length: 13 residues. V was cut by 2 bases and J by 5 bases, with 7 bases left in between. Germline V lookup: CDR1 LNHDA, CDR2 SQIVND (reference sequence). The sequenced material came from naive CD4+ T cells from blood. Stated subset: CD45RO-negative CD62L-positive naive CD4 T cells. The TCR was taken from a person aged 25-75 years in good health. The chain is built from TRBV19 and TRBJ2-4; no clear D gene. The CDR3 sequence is CASSIPIENIQYF. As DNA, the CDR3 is TGTGCCAGTAGTATACCGATAGAAAACATTCAGTACTTC.